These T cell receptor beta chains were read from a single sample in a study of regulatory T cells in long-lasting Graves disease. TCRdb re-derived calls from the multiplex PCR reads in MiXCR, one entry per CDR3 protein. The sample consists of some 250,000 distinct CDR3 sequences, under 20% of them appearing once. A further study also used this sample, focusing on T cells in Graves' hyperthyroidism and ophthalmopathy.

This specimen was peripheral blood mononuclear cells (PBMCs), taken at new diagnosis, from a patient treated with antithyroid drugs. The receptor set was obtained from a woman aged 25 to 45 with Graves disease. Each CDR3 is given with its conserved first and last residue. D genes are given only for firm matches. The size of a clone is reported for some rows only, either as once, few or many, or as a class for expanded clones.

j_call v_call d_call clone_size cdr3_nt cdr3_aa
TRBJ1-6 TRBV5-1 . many TGCGCCAGCAGCTTCGGAAGCAACGATAATTCACCCCTCCACTTT CASSFGSNDNSPLHF
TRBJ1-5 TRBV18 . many TGTGCCAGCTCAGAGGACGGCGATAGCAATCAGCCCCAGCATTTT CASSEDGDSNQPQHF
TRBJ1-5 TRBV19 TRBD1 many TGTGCCAGTACCCGAGGGGCCCCAGGGGGAAATAGCAATCAGCCCCAGCATTTT CASTRGAPGGNSNQPQHF
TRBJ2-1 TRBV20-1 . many TGCAGTGCTAGAGATATCGGACATGAGCAGTTCTTC CSARDIGHEQFF
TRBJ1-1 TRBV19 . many TGTGCCAGTAGTACTCCCCCCGGGCAGGGTGGTACTGAAGCTTTCTTT CASSTPPGQGGTEAFF
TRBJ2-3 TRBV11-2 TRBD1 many TGTGCCAGCAGCTTATGGCAGGGGGCGGAAGATACGCAGTATTTT CASSLWQGAEDTQYF
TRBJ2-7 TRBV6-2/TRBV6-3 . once TGTGCCAGCAGTTACTCTTGGGGAAAGGGAGAGCAGTACTTC CASSYSWGKGEQYF
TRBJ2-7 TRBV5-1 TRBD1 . TGCGCCAGCAGCCAAACGACCGGGACAGGTATTCACGAGCAGTACTTC CASSQTTGTGIHEQYF
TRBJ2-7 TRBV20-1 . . TGCAGTGCTTACAGGGGGGGGGCGACGTACGAGCAGTACTTC CSAYRGGATYEQYF
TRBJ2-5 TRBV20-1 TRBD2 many TGCAGTGCTTTTAGCGGGGGGAGCTGGGAGACCCAGTACTTC CSAFSGGSWETQYF
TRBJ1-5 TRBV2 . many TGTGCCAGCAGTCGAACCGGGACCTATTTTGTCGGCAATCAGCCCCAGCATTTT CASSRTGTYFVGNQPQHF
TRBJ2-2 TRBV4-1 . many TGCGCCAGCAGCCAAGAGGTCCCGGTCACAATTACCGGGGAGCTGTTTTTT CASSQEVPVTITGELFF
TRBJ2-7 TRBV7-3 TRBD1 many TGTGCCAGCAGCCCGGGACAGGCACGCGAGCAGTACTTC CASSPGQAREQYF
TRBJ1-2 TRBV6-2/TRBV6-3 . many TGTGCCAGCAGTGAAAAAGCTAGGACCTATGGCTACACCTTC CASSEKARTYGYTF
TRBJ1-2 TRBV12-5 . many TGTGCTAGTGGTTTGGTACAGGAGAGGGGTGGCTACACCTTC CASGLVQERGGYTF
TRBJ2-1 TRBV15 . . TGTGCCACCAGCAGCCCACGACAGGTCTTCTCCAATGAGCAGTTCTTC CATSSPRQVFSNEQFF
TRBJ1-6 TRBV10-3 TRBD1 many TGTGCCATCAGCGGGACAGACACTTCACCCCTCCACTTT CAISGTDTSPLHF
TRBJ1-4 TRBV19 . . TGTGCCAGTAGTATTTTTTCGACGGGTGCTAATGAAAAACTGTTTTTT CASSIFSTGANEKLFF
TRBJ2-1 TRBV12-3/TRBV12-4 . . TGTGCCAGCAGTTCTACCCCCTTTGCGAGGAATGAGCAGTTCTTC CASSSTPFARNEQFF
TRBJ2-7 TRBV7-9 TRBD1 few TGTGTCAGCAGCTTAGGGACAGGGAGATCCTACGAGCAGTACTTC CVSSLGTGRSYEQYF
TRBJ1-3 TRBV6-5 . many TGTGCCAGCGGTTTGGAGTATGGGAGAAACACCATATATTTT CASGLEYGRNTIYF
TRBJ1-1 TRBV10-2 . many TGCGCCAGCCGTCATTCAGGTATCGACACTGAAGCTTTCTTT CASRHSGIDTEAFF
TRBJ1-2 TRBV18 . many TGTGCCAGCTCAGAGGGGGGCCGACCCTATGGCTACACCTTC CASSEGGRPYGYTF
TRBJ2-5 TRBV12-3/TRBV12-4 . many TGTGCCAGCAGTCACTCCCCCGGGGCAGAGACCCAGTACTTC CASSHSPGAETQYF
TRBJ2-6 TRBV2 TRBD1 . TGTGCCAGCAGGGACAGGGCTGGGGCCAACGTCCTGACTTTC CASRDRAGANVLTF
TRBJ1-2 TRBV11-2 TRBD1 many TGTGCCAGCAGCTTAGGTCCAGGGGGAAACTATGGCTACACCTTC CASSLGPGGNYGYTF
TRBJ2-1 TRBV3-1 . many TGTGCCAGCAGCTCGCGGAATGAGCAGTTCTTC CASSSRNEQFF
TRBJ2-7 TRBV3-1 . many TGTGCCAGCAGCCAAGAGATAGCGGTTTCCTACGAGCAGTACTTC CASSQEIAVSYEQYF
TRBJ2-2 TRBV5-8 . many TGTGCCAGCAGCTTCCAGCACACCGGGGAGCTGTTTTTT CASSFQHTGELFF
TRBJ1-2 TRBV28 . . TGTGCCAGCAGTTTTAACCCCTATGGCTACACCTTC CASSFNPYGYTF
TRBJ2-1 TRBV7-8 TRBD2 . TGTGCCAGCAGCTTAAGAACTAGCGGGTACAATGAGCAGTTCTTC CASSLRTSGYNEQFF
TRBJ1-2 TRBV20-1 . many TGCAGTGCTAGGTTGACGGCCGGGGGCTATGGCTACACCTTC CSARLTAGGYGYTF
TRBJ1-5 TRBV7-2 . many TGTGCCAGCAGTTTAGGGGTCAATCAGCCCCAGCATTTT CASSLGVNQPQHF
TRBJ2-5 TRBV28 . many TGTGCCAGCAGTCGACTACAGTTCCAAGAGACCCAGTACTTC CASSRLQFQETQYF
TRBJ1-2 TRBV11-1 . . TGTGCCAGCAGCTCGGATTGGGCAGGGTATGGCTACACCTTC CASSSDWAGYGYTF
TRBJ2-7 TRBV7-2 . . TGTGCCAGCAGGATTCCAACTAGTCGTATCTACGAGCAGTACTTC CASRIPTSRIYEQYF
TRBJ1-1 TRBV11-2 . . TGTGCCAGCAGCTTTTCCAGGGCGCGTGAAGCTTTCTTT CASSFSRAREAFF
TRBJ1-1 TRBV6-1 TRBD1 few TGTGCCAGCAGACTAAAGGACAGGGGCGTTGGGGCTTTCTTT CASRLKDRGVGAFF
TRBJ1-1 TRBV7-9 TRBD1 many TGTGCCAGCAGCCGGCGACAGGGGGTTGTACGGCCTGAAGCTTTCTTT CASSRRQGVVRPEAFF
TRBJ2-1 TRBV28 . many TGTGCCAGCAGTTTGGCAGGGACCGATGAGCAGTTCTTC CASSLAGTDEQFF
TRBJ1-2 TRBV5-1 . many TGCGCCAGCAGTTTTTCCCCCGCGGGGAATGGCTACACCTTC CASSFSPAGNGYTF
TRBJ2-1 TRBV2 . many TGTGCCAGCAGATGGCAGGGGGGCAATGAGCAGTTCTTC CASRWQGGNEQFF
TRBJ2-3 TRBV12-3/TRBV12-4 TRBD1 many TGTGCCAGCACCATGGACAGGAGCACAGATACGCAGTATTTT CASTMDRSTDTQYF
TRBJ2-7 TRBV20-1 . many TGCAGTGCGCTACTAGGAGAGCAGTACTTC CSALLGEQYF
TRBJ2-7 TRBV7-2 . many TGTGCCAGCAGCTTAGGAGGGACTGCCTACTACGAGCAGTACTTC CASSLGGTAYYEQYF
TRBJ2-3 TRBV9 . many TGTGCCAGCAGCGTATCGGGGGCGGCAGATACGCAGTATTTT CASSVSGAADTQYF